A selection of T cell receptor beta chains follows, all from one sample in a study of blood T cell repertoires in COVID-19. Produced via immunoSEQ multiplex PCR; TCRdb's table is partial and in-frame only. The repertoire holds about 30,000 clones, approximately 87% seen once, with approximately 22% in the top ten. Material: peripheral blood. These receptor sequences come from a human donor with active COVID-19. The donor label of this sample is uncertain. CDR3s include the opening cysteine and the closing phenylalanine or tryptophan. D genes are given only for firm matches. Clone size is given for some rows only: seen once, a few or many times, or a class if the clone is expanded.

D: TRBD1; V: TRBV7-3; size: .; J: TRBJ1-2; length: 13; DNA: TGTGCCACCCAGGGACAGGGGGCACCCGGCTACACCTTC; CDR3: CATQGQGAPGYTF
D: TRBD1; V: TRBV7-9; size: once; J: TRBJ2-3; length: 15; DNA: TGTGCCAGCAGCTTAGCGGGGACAGGGACAGATACGCAGTATTTT; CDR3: CASSLAGTGTDTQYF
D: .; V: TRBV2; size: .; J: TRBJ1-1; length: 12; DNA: TGTGCCAGCAGGGTTATGAGCACTGAAGCTTTCTTT; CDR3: CASRVMSTEAFF
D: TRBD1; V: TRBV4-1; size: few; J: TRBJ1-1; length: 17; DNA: TGCGCCAGCAGCCTACTCTGGTCCGGACAGGCGAACACTGAAGCTTTCTTT; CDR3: CASSLLWSGQANTEAFF
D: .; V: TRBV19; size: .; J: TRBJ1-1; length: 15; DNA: TGTGCCAGTAGTAATTCAGGGGAGGGGAGGACTGAAGCTTTCTTT; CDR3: CASSNSGEGRTEAFF
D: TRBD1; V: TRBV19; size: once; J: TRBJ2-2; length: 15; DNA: TGTGCCAGTAGTCCTGGACAGGGGGACACCGGGGAGCTGTTTTTT; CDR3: CASSPGQGDTGELFF
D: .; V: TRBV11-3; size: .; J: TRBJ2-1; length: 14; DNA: TGTGCCAGCAGCTTAGATTCAGGGTACAATGAGCAGTTCTTC; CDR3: CASSLDSGYNEQFF
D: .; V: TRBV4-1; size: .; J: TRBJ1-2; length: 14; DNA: TGCGCCAGCAGCCAAGATTTCCCTCTATATGGCTACACCTTC; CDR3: CASSQDFPLYGYTF
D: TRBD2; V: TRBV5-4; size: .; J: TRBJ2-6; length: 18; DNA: TGTGCCAGCAGAGCCTCCCTAGCGGGGGTATCCGGGGCCAACGTCCTGACTTTC; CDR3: CASRASLAGVSGANVLTF
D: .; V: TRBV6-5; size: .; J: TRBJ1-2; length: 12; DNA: TGTGCCAGCAGTTCGCCAGGGGAAGGCTACACCTTC; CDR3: CASSSPGEGYTF
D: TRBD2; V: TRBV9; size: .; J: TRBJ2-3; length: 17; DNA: TGTGCCAGCAGCGTAAGGGGAGCGGGAGCGAGCACAGATACGCAGTATTTT; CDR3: CASSVRGAGASTDTQYF
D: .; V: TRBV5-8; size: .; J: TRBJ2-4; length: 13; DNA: TGTGCCAGCAGCTTCACGCGGGACAGTCCCCCGTACTTC; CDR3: CASSFTRDSPPYF
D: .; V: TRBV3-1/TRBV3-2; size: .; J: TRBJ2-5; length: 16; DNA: TGTGCCAGCAGCCAAGGTCAGGGAAGCTACCAAGAGACCCAGTACTTC; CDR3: CASSQGQGSYQETQYF
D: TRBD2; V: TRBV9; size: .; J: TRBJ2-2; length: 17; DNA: TGTGCCAGCAGCGTACGGACTAGCGGGACGAACACCGGGGAGCTGTTTTTT; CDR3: CASSVRTSGTNTGELFF
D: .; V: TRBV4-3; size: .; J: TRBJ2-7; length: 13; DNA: TGCGCCAGCAGCCAGGGAACTAGCACCGAGCAGTACTTC; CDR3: CASSQGTSTEQYF
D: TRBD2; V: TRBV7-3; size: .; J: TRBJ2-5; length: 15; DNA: TGTGCCAGCAGCGGTGGACTAGCGGGACAAGAGACCCAGTACTTC; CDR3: CASSGGLAGQETQYF
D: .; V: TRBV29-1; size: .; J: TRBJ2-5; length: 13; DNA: TGCAGCGTCGTACAGGTTTTCCAAGAGACCCAGTACTTC; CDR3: CSVVQVFQETQYF
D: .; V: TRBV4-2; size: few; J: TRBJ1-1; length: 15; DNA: TGTGCCAGCAGCCAAGATCGCCAGGGGAACACTGAAGCTTTCTTT; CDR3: CASSQDRQGNTEAFF
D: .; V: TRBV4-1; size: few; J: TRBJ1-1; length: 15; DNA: TGCGCCAGCGTACCGGATAGAACAGGGTCCACTGAAGCTTTCTTT; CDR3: CASVPDRTGSTEAFF
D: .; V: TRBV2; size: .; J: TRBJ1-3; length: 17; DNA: TGTGCCAGCAGTGAATGGACAGCTTATGAATCTGGAAACACCATATATTTT; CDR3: CASSEWTAYESGNTIYF
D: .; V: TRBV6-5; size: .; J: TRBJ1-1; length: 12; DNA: TGTGCCAGCAGTCCACCGGGACTTGAAGCTTTCTTT; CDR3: CASSPPGLEAFF
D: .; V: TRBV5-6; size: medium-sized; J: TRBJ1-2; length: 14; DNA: TGTGCCAGCAGCTTCGGAACAGGGTATGTTGGCTACACCTTC; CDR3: CASSFGTGYVGYTF
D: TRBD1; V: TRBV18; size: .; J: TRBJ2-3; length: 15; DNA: TGTGCCAGCTCACAACGACAGGGCTCTGTTGGTACGCAGTATTTT; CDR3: CASSQRQGSVGTQYF
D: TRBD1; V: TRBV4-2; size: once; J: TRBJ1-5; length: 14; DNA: TGTGCCAGCAGCCAAGAGGGACAGGGGCAGCCCCAGCATTTT; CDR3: CASSQEGQGQPQHF
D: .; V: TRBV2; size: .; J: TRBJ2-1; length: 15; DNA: TGTGCCAGCCTCCGGAGGGACCAGACCTACAATGAGCAGTTCTTC; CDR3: CASLRRDQTYNEQFF
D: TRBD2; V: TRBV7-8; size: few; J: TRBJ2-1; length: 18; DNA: TGTGCCAGCAGCTTAGCCAGAGGGGTAGCGGGGAACTACAATGAGCAGTTCTTC; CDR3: CASSLARGVAGNYNEQFF
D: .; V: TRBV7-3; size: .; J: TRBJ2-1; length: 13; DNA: TGTGCCAGCAGCTTGGGTCCGGGGAATGAGCAGTTCTTC; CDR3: CASSLGPGNEQFF
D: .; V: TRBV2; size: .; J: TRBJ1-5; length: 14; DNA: TGTGCCAGCAGTGAGGGACTGAACGATCAGCCCCAGCATTTT; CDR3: CASSEGLNDQPQHF
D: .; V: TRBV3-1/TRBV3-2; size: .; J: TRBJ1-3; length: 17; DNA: TGTGCCAGCAGCCATGCTGCGGGCCCTAGCGGAGGAAACACCATATATTTT; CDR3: CASSHAAGPSGGNTIYF
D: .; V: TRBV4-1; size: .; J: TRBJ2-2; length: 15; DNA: TGCGCCAGCAGCCAAGACTGGCAGGTTAACGGGGAGCTGTTTTTT; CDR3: CASSQDWQVNGELFF
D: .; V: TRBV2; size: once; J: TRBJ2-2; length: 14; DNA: TGTGCCAGCACGGGTGGCACTAACACCGGGGAGCTGTTTTTT; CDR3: CASTGGTNTGELFF
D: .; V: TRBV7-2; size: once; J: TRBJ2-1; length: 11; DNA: TGTGCCAGCAGCTTAGCGCGGGAGCAGTTCTTC; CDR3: CASSLAREQFF
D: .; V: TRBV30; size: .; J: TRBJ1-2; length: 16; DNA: TGTGCCTGGAGGGTACCGTTTCCCCCGAAGGAGAATGGCTACACCTTC; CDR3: CAWRVPFPPKENGYTF
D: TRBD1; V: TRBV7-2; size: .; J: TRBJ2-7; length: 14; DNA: TGTGCCAGCAGTCCCGGGACAGGGGCCTACGAGCAGTACTTC; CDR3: CASSPGTGAYEQYF
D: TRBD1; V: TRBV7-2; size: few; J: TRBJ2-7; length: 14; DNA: TGTGCCAGCAGCACGCGGACAGGGACCTACGAGCAGTACTTC; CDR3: CASSTRTGTYEQYF